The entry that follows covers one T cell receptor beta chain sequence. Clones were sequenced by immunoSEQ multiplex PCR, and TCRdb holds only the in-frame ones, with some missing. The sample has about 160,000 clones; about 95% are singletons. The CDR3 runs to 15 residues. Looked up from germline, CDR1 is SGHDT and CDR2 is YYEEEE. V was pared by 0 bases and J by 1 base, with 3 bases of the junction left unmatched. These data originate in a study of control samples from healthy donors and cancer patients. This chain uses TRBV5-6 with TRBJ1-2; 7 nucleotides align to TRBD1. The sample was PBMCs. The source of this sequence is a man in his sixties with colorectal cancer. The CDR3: CASSLVGTVNYGYTF. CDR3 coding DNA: TGTGCCAGCAGCTTGGTCGGGACAGTTAACTATGGCTACACCTTC.